This T cell receptor (beta chain) comes out of a study of blood T cell repertoires in COVID-19. Across the study: Collection of acute and convalescent COVID-19 samples took place in the United States, Italy and Spain.

Germline loops: CDR1 SGHTA, CDR2 FQGTGA. V shed 2 bases and J 13 bases; nucleotides not matched to a gene: 11. The CDR3 runs 14 residues. The method was immunoSEQ multiplex PCR; TCRdb's version includes in-frame clones alone and lacks a portion of them. The sample lists 120,000 or so clones, about three quarters seen once, with 2.2% in the top ten. V and J are TRBV7-3 and TRBJ2-1; TRBD1 aligns across 7 bases. Sequencing was carried out using peripheral blood. This clonotype was sampled from a woman aged 65 to 85 with acute or convalescent COVID-19. As DNA, the CDR3 is TGTGCCAGCAGCTTAGATTACCGGGACAGAAAACAGTTCTTC. Translated, it gives CASSLDYRDRKQFF.